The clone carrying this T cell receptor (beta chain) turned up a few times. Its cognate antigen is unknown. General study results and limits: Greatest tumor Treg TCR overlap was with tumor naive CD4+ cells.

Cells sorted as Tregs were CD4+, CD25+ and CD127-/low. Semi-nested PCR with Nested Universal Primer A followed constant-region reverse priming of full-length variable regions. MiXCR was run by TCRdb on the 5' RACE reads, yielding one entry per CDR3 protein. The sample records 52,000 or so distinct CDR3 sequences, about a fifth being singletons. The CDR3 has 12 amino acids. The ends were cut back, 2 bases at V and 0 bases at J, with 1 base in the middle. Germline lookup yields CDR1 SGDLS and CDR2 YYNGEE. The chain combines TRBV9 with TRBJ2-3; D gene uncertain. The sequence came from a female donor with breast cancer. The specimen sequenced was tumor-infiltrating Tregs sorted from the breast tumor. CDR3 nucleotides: TGTGCCAGCAGCGTCAGCACAGATACGCAGTATTTT. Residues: CASSVSTDTQYF.